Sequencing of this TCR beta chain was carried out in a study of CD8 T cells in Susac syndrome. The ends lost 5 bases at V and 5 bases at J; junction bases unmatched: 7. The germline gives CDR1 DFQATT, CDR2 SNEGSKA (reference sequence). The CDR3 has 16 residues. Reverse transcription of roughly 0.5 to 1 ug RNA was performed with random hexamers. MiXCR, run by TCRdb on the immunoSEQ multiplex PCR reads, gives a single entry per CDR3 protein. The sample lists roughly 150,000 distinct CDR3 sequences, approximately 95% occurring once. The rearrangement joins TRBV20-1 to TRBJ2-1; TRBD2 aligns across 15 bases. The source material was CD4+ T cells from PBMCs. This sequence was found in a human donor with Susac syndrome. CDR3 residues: CSAEPGTSGGNNEQFF. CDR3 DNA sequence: TGCAGTGCTGAACCCGGGACTAGCGGGGGGAACAATGAGCAGTTCTTC.